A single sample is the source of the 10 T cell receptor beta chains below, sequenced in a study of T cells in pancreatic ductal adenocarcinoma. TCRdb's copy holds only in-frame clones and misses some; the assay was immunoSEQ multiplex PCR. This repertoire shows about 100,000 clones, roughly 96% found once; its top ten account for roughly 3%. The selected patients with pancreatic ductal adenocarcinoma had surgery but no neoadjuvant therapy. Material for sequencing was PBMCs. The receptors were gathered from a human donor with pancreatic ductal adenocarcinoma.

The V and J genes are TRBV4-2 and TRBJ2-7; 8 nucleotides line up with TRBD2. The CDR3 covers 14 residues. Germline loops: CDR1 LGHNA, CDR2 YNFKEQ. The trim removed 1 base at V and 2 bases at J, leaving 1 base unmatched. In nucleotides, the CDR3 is TGTGCCAGCAGCCAAGCGGGAGGGGCCTACGAGCAGTACTTC. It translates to CASSQAGGAYEQYF.

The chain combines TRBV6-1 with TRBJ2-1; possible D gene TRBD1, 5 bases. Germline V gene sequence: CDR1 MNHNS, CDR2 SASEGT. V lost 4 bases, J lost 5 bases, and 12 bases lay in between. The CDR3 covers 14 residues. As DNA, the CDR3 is TGTGCCAGCAGTGTGGGGCAGGTGAACAATGAGCAGTTCTTC. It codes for CASSVGQVNNEQFF.

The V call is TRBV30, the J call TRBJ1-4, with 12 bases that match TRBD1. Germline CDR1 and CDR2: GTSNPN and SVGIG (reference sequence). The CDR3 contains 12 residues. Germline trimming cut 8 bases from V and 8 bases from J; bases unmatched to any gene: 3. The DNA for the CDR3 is TGTGCCGGGGACAGGGGGCCAGAAAAACTGTTTTTT. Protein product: CAGDRGPEKLFF.

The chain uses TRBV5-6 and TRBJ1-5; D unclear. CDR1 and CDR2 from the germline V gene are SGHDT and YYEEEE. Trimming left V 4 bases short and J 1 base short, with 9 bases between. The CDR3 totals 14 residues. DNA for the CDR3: TGTGCCAGCAGCCGGGGTTGGAGCAATCAGCCCCAGCATTTT. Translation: CASSRGWSNQPQHF.

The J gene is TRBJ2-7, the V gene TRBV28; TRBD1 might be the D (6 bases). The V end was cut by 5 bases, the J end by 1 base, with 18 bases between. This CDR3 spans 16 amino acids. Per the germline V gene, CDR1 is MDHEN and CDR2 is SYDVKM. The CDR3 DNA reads TGTGCCAGCAGTCCGATTAGGGGGAGAAGATCCTACGAGCAGTACTTC. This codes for CASSPIRGRRSYEQYF.

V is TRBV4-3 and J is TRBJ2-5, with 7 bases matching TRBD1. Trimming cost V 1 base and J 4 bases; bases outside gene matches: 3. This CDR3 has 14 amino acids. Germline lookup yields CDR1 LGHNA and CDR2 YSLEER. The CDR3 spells CASSQGQGGETQYF. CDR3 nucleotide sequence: TGCGCCAGCAGCCAAGGACAGGGCGGAGAGACCCAGTACTTC.

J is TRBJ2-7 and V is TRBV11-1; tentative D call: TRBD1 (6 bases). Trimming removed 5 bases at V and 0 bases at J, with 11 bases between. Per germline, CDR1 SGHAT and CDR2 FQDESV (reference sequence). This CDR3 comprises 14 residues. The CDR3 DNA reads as TGTGCCAGCAGCAACGACAGGAGCTCCTACGAGCAGTACTTC. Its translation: CASSNDRSSYEQYF. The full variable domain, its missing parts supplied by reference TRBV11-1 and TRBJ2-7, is EAEVAQSPRYKITEKSQAVAFWCDPISGHATLYWYRQILGQGPELLVQFQDESVVDDSQLPKDRFSAERLKGVDSTLKIQPAELGDSAMYLCASSNDRSSYEQYFGPGTRLTVT.

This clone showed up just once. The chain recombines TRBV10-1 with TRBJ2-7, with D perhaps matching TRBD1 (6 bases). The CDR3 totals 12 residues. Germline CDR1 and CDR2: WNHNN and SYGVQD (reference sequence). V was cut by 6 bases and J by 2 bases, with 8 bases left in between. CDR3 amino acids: CASRQGPYEQYF. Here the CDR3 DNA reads TGCGCCAGCAGACAGGGCCCCTACGAGCAGTACTTC.

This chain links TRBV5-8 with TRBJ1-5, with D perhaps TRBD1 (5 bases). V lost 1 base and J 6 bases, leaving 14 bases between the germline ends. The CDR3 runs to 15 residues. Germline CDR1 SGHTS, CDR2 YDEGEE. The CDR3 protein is CASSLSAAGGQPQHF. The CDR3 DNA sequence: TGTGCCAGCAGCTTGTCGGCCGCGGGGGGTCAGCCCCAGCATTTT.

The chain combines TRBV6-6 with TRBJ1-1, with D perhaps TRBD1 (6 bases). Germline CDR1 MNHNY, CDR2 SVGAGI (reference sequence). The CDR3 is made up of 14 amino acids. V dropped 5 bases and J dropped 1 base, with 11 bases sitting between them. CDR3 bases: TGTGCCAGCAGTACTGGACAGACGAACACTGAAGCTTTCTTT. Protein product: CASSTGQTNTEAFF.